The TCR beta chain described here comes from a study of cytomegalovirus exposure and HLA in healthy donors. General study results and limits: TCR beta chains numbering approximately 150 were designated cytomegalovirus-associated. A missense DCLRE1C variant was associated with V- and J-gene trimming of TCR beta chains in a later analysis, and an independent cohort replicated the association. Previous analysis showed most TCR beta V segments were productive about 87% or about 30% of the time.

V was trimmed by 0 bases and J by 8 bases, leaving 16 bases between them. The germline V gene encodes CDR1 LNHDA and CDR2 SQIVND (reference sequence). The CDR3 runs 15 residues. The PCR was carried out with 60 Vbeta primers and 13 Jbeta primers. Data came from immunoSEQ multiplex PCR; TCRdb stores just in-frame clones and leaves some out. This table has around 300,000 clones, around 90% appearing once. With respect to this clone: Its specificity is unknown.

What was sequenced was PBMCs. This TCR was recovered from a woman aged 18-29 years in good health and CMV-seronegative. The chain recombines TRBV19 with TRBJ1-2; D not certain. CDR3 loop: CASSIEEGSGYGYTF. The CDR3 nucleotides read TGTGCCAGTAGTATAGAAGAGGGTTCGGGGTACGGCTACACCTTC.